This is a list of T cell receptor beta chains from one sample in a study of cytomegalovirus exposure and HLA in healthy donors. Method: immunoSEQ multiplex PCR; TCRdb's copy keeps in-frame clones and lacks some. The sample has a few hundred thousand clones; roughly 88% are singletons. The sequencing input was PBMCs. All receptors derive from a woman aged 25 to 39 in good health and CMV-seropositive. Each CDR3 is given with its conserved first and last residue. The D gene is left open where the match is weak. Clone size is shown for a subset of rows, as once, few, many or a class of expanded clone.

CDR3 DNA: TGTGCCAGCAGCTTATCGGCAGAAAGCACAGATACGCAGTATTTT; CDR3 protein: CASSLSAESTDTQYF; J gene: TRBJ2-3; V gene: TRBV13; clone size: NA; D gene: NA; CDR3 length: 15
CDR3 DNA: TGTGCCAGCAGTTTAACGGGACATCCTTCTTCCTACGAGCAGTACTTC; CDR3 protein: CASSLTGHPSSYEQYF; J gene: TRBJ2-7; V gene: TRBV28; clone size: NA; D gene: NA; CDR3 length: 16
CDR3 DNA: TGCGCCAGCAGCCGGGGCCGTTTCATCTCGGGGACCCAGTACTTC; CDR3 protein: CASSRGRFISGTQYF; J gene: TRBJ2-5; V gene: TRBV4-1; clone size: NA; D gene: NA; CDR3 length: 15
CDR3 DNA: TGTGCCAGCAGCTTACAGGGCCAAAACAATCAGCCCCAGCATTTT; CDR3 protein: CASSLQGQNNQPQHF; J gene: TRBJ1-5; V gene: TRBV21-1; clone size: NA; D gene: NA; CDR3 length: 15
CDR3 DNA: TGTGCCAGTAGTATAAGGGCTGAAGCTTTCTTT; CDR3 protein: CASSIRAEAFF; J gene: TRBJ1-1; V gene: TRBV19; clone size: NA; D gene: NA; CDR3 length: 11
CDR3 DNA: TGCAGCGTTGGGGAAGGGGCATGGAAGACCCAGTACTTC; CDR3 protein: CSVGEGAWKTQYF; J gene: TRBJ2-5; V gene: TRBV29-1; clone size: few; D gene: NA; CDR3 length: 13
CDR3 DNA: TGTGCCTGGAGTGTGGCCACAGGAAACACCATATATTTT; CDR3 protein: CAWSVATGNTIYF; J gene: TRBJ1-3; V gene: TRBV30; clone size: NA; D gene: NA; CDR3 length: 13
CDR3 DNA: TGTGCCAGCAAAACTCAGGGAGATCCCTACGAGCAGTACTTC; CDR3 protein: CASKTQGDPYEQYF; J gene: TRBJ2-7; V gene: TRBV6-5; clone size: NA; D gene: NA; CDR3 length: 14
CDR3 DNA: TGCGCCAGCAGCTTGGGACCCGGACATTCCTACGAGCAGTACTTC; CDR3 protein: CASSLGPGHSYEQYF; J gene: TRBJ2-7; V gene: TRBV5-1; clone size: once; D gene: NA; CDR3 length: 15
CDR3 DNA: TGTGCCAGCAGCAGACAGGGGCCAAGCAATCAGCCCCAGCATTTT; CDR3 protein: CASSRQGPSNQPQHF; J gene: TRBJ1-5; V gene: TRBV28; clone size: NA; D gene: TRBD1; CDR3 length: 15
CDR3 DNA: TGTGCCAGCAGCCCCGGGACAGAGGAGACCCAGTACTTC; CDR3 protein: CASSPGTEETQYF; J gene: TRBJ2-5; V gene: TRBV7-6; clone size: NA; D gene: TRBD1; CDR3 length: 13
CDR3 DNA: TGCGCCAGCATAGAACTAGAACGCCTCGGTGAGCAGTTCTTC; CDR3 protein: CASIELERLGEQFF; J gene: TRBJ2-1; V gene: TRBV10-1; clone size: NA; D gene: NA; CDR3 length: 14
CDR3 DNA: TGTGCCAGCACCATGGGGGGTAGCGGGAGGGCGGGCGAGCAGTACTTC; CDR3 protein: CASTMGGSGRAGEQYF; J gene: TRBJ2-7; V gene: TRBV5-4; clone size: NA; D gene: TRBD2; CDR3 length: 16
CDR3 DNA: TGTGCCAGCAGGGGACAGAGCTCGCCTACGAACACCGGGGAGCTGTTTTTT; CDR3 protein: CASRGQSSPTNTGELFF; J gene: TRBJ2-2; V gene: TRBV9; clone size: NA; D gene: TRBD1; CDR3 length: 17
CDR3 DNA: TGTGCCAGCAGTTTATCCCTCCTGGACATGACAGGAAGCTACGAGCAGTACTTC; CDR3 protein: CASSLSLLDMTGSYEQYF; J gene: TRBJ2-7; V gene: TRBV28; clone size: NA; D gene: NA; CDR3 length: 18
CDR3 DNA: TGTGCCAGCAGCTTAGCGTGGGGCGGGCCCGCCTACGAGCAGTACTTC; CDR3 protein: CASSLAWGGPAYEQYF; J gene: TRBJ2-7; V gene: TRBV7-2; clone size: NA; D gene: NA; CDR3 length: 16
CDR3 DNA: TGCGCCAGCAGCCAACGTGACAGGGGTTCCTACGAGCAGTACTTC; CDR3 protein: CASSQRDRGSYEQYF; J gene: TRBJ2-7; V gene: TRBV4-3; clone size: NA; D gene: TRBD1; CDR3 length: 15
CDR3 DNA: TGTGCCAGCAGCGTCGGGGGGGCGGACTCTGGGGCCAACGTCCTGACTTTC; CDR3 protein: CASSVGGADSGANVLTF; J gene: TRBJ2-6; V gene: TRBV9; clone size: NA; D gene: TRBD2; CDR3 length: 17
CDR3 DNA: TGCGCCAGCAGCTTGGAAGGCAATGAGCAGTTCTTC; CDR3 protein: CASSLEGNEQFF; J gene: TRBJ2-1; V gene: TRBV5-1; clone size: NA; D gene: NA; CDR3 length: 12
CDR3 DNA: TGTGCCAGCAGCCCAAAGACTAGCGGGTTCTCCTACGAGCAGTACTTC; CDR3 protein: CASSPKTSGFSYEQYF; J gene: TRBJ2-7; V gene: TRBV11-3; clone size: NA; D gene: TRBD2; CDR3 length: 16
CDR3 DNA: TGCGCCAGCAGCCACCGCGGGACGGACTACACTGAAGCTTTCTTT; CDR3 protein: CASSHRGTDYTEAFF; J gene: TRBJ1-1; V gene: TRBV5-1; clone size: NA; D gene: NA; CDR3 length: 15
CDR3 DNA: TGCGCCAGCAGTGAGTCTGTCTACGAGCAGTACTTC; CDR3 protein: CASSESVYEQYF; J gene: TRBJ2-7; V gene: TRBV10-2; clone size: NA; D gene: NA; CDR3 length: 12
CDR3 DNA: TGTGCCAGCAGCAGGACTAGCGGGAGTGCGAATGAGCAGTTCTTC; CDR3 protein: CASSRTSGSANEQFF; J gene: TRBJ2-1; V gene: TRBV6-1; clone size: NA; D gene: TRBD2; CDR3 length: 15
CDR3 DNA: TGTGCCAGCAGCGCCGTAACAGGGTCCACTGAAGCTTTCTTT; CDR3 protein: CASSAVTGSTEAFF; J gene: TRBJ1-1; V gene: TRBV9; clone size: NA; D gene: NA; CDR3 length: 14
CDR3 DNA: TGTGCCAGCAGCTTTACAGGGATGAAGTACTTC; CDR3 protein: CASSFTGMKYF; J gene: TRBJ2-5; V gene: TRBV7-2; clone size: NA; D gene: NA; CDR3 length: 11
CDR3 DNA: TGCAGCGTCGGATGGACAGGGTTAAACACTGAAGCTTTCTTT; CDR3 protein: CSVGWTGLNTEAFF; J gene: TRBJ1-1; V gene: TRBV29-1; clone size: NA; D gene: TRBD1; CDR3 length: 14
CDR3 DNA: TGTGCCAGCAGTTACAGGGGCCTCACAGATACGCAGTATTTT; CDR3 protein: CASSYRGLTDTQYF; J gene: TRBJ2-3; V gene: TRBV6-5; clone size: NA; D gene: NA; CDR3 length: 14
CDR3 DNA: TGTGCCTGGAGCGGAAGACCGGGACAGGGTATTTCCTACGAGCAGTACTTC; CDR3 protein: CAWSGRPGQGISYEQYF; J gene: TRBJ2-7; V gene: TRBV30; clone size: NA; D gene: TRBD1; CDR3 length: 17
CDR3 DNA: TGTGCCAGCAGCGTACAGGGGAATGGAAAACTGTTTTTT; CDR3 protein: CASSVQGNGKLFF; J gene: TRBJ1-4; V gene: TRBV9; clone size: NA; D gene: NA; CDR3 length: 13
CDR3 DNA: TGTGCCAGCAGCTCGAAGCCGGGACTAGCGGGAAAGACCCAGTACTTC; CDR3 protein: CASSSKPGLAGKTQYF; J gene: TRBJ2-5; V gene: TRBV11-2; clone size: NA; D gene: TRBD2; CDR3 length: 16
CDR3 DNA: TGTGCCAGCAGTAATTTCGGGCCTTATAGCTATGGCTACACCTTC; CDR3 protein: CASSNFGPYSYGYTF; J gene: TRBJ1-2; V gene: TRBV27; clone size: NA; D gene: NA; CDR3 length: 15
CDR3 DNA: TGTGCCAGCAGCCGAAGCGGGAGCTACGAGCAGTACTTC; CDR3 protein: CASSRSGSYEQYF; J gene: TRBJ2-7; V gene: TRBV7-9; clone size: NA; D gene: TRBD2; CDR3 length: 13
CDR3 DNA: TGTGCCAGCAGTCGGCCGGGACTAGCGGGCAGAGGGACCCCCGCAGATACGCAGTATTTT; CDR3 protein: CASSRPGLAGRGTPADTQYF; J gene: TRBJ2-3; V gene: TRBV27; clone size: NA; D gene: TRBD2; CDR3 length: 20
CDR3 DNA: TGTGCCAGCACCCGGGGGGTCGAGCAGTACTTC; CDR3 protein: CASTRGVEQYF; J gene: TRBJ2-7; V gene: TRBV2; clone size: NA; D gene: TRBD2; CDR3 length: 11
CDR3 DNA: TGCGCCACTAGAGGACAGGACGACGAGCAGTACTTC; CDR3 protein: CATRGQDDEQYF; J gene: TRBJ2-7; V gene: TRBV4-1; clone size: NA; D gene: TRBD1; CDR3 length: 12
CDR3 DNA: TGTGCCAGCAATTCTCGACAGGGCTACACTGAAGCTTTCTTT; CDR3 protein: CASNSRQGYTEAFF; J gene: TRBJ1-1; V gene: TRBV6-5; clone size: NA; D gene: TRBD1; CDR3 length: 14
CDR3 DNA: TGTGCCAGCGGGGGACTACACAATGAGCAGTTCTTC; CDR3 protein: CASGGLHNEQFF; J gene: TRBJ2-1; V gene: TRBV7-9; clone size: NA; D gene: TRBD2; CDR3 length: 12
CDR3 DNA: TGTGCCAGCAGCTCCCGAGGAGCTGACAGGAATGAGGAGACCCAGTACTTC; CDR3 protein: CASSSRGADRNEETQYF; J gene: TRBJ2-5; V gene: TRBV13; clone size: NA; D gene: NA; CDR3 length: 17
CDR3 DNA: TGCAGCGCCTCGGAGGGACAGGCTCCCTACGAGCAGTACTTC; CDR3 protein: CSASEGQAPYEQYF; J gene: TRBJ2-7; V gene: TRBV29-1; clone size: NA; D gene: TRBD1; CDR3 length: 14
CDR3 DNA: TGTGCCTGGAGTGGGGGGGCCCTTGTCTACGAGCAGTACTTC; CDR3 protein: CAWSGGALVYEQYF; J gene: TRBJ2-7; V gene: TRBV30; clone size: NA; D gene: NA; CDR3 length: 14
CDR3 DNA: TGTGCCAGCAGCGTAGGTAGCGGGAGGGGCGTTCGAAATGAGCAGTTCTTC; CDR3 protein: CASSVGSGRGVRNEQFF; J gene: TRBJ2-1; V gene: TRBV9; clone size: once; D gene: TRBD2; CDR3 length: 17
CDR3 DNA: TGTGCCTGGAGCTCCCGGACTAGCGGGAGATCAAATGAGCAGTTCTTC; CDR3 protein: CAWSSRTSGRSNEQFF; J gene: TRBJ2-1; V gene: TRBV30; clone size: NA; D gene: TRBD2; CDR3 length: 16
CDR3 DNA: TGTGCCAGCAGTGACCTAGCGGGAGCCCATGAGCAGTTCTTC; CDR3 protein: CASSDLAGAHEQFF; J gene: TRBJ2-1; V gene: TRBV25-1; clone size: NA; D gene: TRBD2; CDR3 length: 14
CDR3 DNA: TGTGCCAGTAGCCTGAGGGGGGACTGGCGCCGGGATGGCTACACCTTC; CDR3 protein: CASSLRGDWRRDGYTF; J gene: TRBJ1-2; V gene: TRBV19; clone size: few; D gene: NA; CDR3 length: 16
CDR3 DNA: TGTGCCAGCAGCCGTGGGGACGAGCAGTACTTC; CDR3 protein: CASSRGDEQYF; J gene: TRBJ2-7; V gene: TRBV7-9; clone size: NA; D gene: NA; CDR3 length: 11
CDR3 DNA: TGCGCCAGCAGCCAGCTATCTGAGTTTAACACTGAAGCTTTCTTT; CDR3 protein: CASSQLSEFNTEAFF; J gene: TRBJ1-1; V gene: TRBV4-3; clone size: NA; D gene: NA; CDR3 length: 15
CDR3 DNA: TGTGCCTGGAGCGAACCCGGTTACGAGCAGTACTTC; CDR3 protein: CAWSEPGYEQYF; J gene: TRBJ2-7; V gene: TRBV30; clone size: NA; D gene: NA; CDR3 length: 12
CDR3 DNA: TGCAGCGTTGAAGAGCAGTCAGGGGCTCTGACTGAAGCTTTCTTT; CDR3 protein: CSVEEQSGALTEAFF; J gene: TRBJ1-1; V gene: TRBV29-1; clone size: NA; D gene: NA; CDR3 length: 15
CDR3 DNA: TGCAGCGTTGATGGCTCTAGGTCCTACAATGAGCAGTTCTTC; CDR3 protein: CSVDGSRSYNEQFF; J gene: TRBJ2-1; V gene: TRBV29-1; clone size: NA; D gene: NA; CDR3 length: 14
CDR3 DNA: TGCGCCAGCAGCCACCCCAAAGGACAGAGGACAGATACGCAGTATTTT; CDR3 protein: CASSHPKGQRTDTQYF; J gene: TRBJ2-3; V gene: TRBV4-1; clone size: NA; D gene: NA; CDR3 length: 16
CDR3 DNA: TGCAGCGTACCGAAGCGGGAGGGGGCCATTACGGAGACCCAGTACTTC; CDR3 protein: CSVPKREGAITETQYF; J gene: TRBJ2-5; V gene: TRBV29-1; clone size: NA; D gene: TRBD2; CDR3 length: 16
CDR3 DNA: TGCAGCGTTGAAGCAAGAGCGGGACAGGCCTACGAGCAGTACTTC; CDR3 protein: CSVEARAGQAYEQYF; J gene: TRBJ2-7; V gene: TRBV29-1; clone size: NA; D gene: NA; CDR3 length: 15
CDR3 DNA: TGCAGCGTTGAAGCGGGTCCCTCGGAGTGGGAGCAGTACTTC; CDR3 protein: CSVEAGPSEWEQYF; J gene: TRBJ2-7; V gene: TRBV29-1; clone size: few; D gene: NA; CDR3 length: 14
CDR3 DNA: TGCGCCAGCAGCTTGCCTTCGGCGGGAGGCACTGAAGCTTTCTTT; CDR3 protein: CASSLPSAGGTEAFF; J gene: TRBJ1-1; V gene: TRBV5-1; clone size: NA; D gene: NA; CDR3 length: 15
CDR3 DNA: TGTGCCAGCAGCTCCTTCAGGGGGCGCTTAACTGGGGCCAACGTCCTGACTTTC; CDR3 protein: CASSSFRGRLTGANVLTF; J gene: TRBJ2-6; V gene: TRBV5-6; clone size: NA; D gene: TRBD1; CDR3 length: 18
CDR3 DNA: TGTGCCAGTAGTTTAGCGGGGTCATCCTACGAGCAGTACTTC; CDR3 protein: CASSLAGSSYEQYF; J gene: TRBJ2-7; V gene: TRBV19; clone size: NA; D gene: TRBD2; CDR3 length: 14